A single sample gave rise to the 3 T cell receptor beta chains below, sequenced in a study of control samples from healthy donors and cancer patients. The protocol was immunoSEQ multiplex PCR, while the TCRdb copy is restricted to in-frame clones and leaves out a portion. The sample consists of 350,000 to 450,000 clones, about 93% of them appearing once. The sample was PBMCs. These receptor sequences come from a man aged 35-49 years with head and neck cancer.

This clone was picked up one time. The rearrangement links TRBV19 to TRBJ1-4; no firm D call. CDR3 size: 14 residues. Germline CDR1 reads LNHDA; CDR2 reads SQIVND (reference sequence). Trimming shortened V by 6 bases and J by 1 base, and 9 bases separated the two germline ends. CDR3 sequence: CASSPSGTNEKLFF. The CDR3 DNA sequence: TGTGCCAGTAGCCCCTCAGGAACTAATGAAAAACTGTTTTTT.

This sequence joins TRBV19 and TRBJ1-4, with 7 nucleotides matching TRBD1. Germline V gives CDR1 LNHDA, CDR2 SQIVND (reference sequence). The J segment lost 3 bases and the V segment lost 6 bases, leaving 19 bases of the junction unmatched. This CDR3 has 19 amino acids. This chain's CDR3 is CASRNIGRGLNGSNEKLFF. The CDR3 region has the DNA TGTGCCAGTAGGAACATCGGGAGGGGGCTTAACGGCTCTAATGAAAAACTGTTTTTT.

This clone came up a few times. V is TRBV5-6 and J is TRBJ2-1, with TRBD2 identical over 9 bases. There are 14 residues in the CDR3. Germline V gene lookup returns CDR1 SGHDT and CDR2 YYEEEE. With V trimmed by 3 bases and J by 3 bases, 1 base remained unmatched. The CDR3 sequence is CASSWTSVYNEQFF. CDR3 sequence (DNA): TGTGCCAGCAGCTGGACTAGCGTCTACAATGAGCAGTTCTTC. The variable domain in full, completed from reference TRBV5-6 and TRBJ2-1, reads DAGVTQSPTHLIKTRGQQVTLRCSPKSGHDTVSWYQQALGQGPQFIFQYYEEEERQRGNFPDRFSGHQFPNYSSELNVNALLLGDSALYLCASSWTSVYNEQFFGPGTRLTVL.